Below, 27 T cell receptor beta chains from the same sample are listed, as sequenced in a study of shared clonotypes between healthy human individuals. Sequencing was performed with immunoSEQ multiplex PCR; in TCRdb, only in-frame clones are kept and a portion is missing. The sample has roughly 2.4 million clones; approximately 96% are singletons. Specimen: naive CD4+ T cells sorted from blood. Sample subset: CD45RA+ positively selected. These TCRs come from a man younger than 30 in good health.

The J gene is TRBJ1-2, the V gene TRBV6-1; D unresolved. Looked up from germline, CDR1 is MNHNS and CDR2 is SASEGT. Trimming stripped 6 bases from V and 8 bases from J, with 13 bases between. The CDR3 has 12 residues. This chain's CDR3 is CASRWLTGGYTF. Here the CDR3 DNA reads TGTGCCAGCAGGTGGCTCACGGGAGGCTACACCTTC.

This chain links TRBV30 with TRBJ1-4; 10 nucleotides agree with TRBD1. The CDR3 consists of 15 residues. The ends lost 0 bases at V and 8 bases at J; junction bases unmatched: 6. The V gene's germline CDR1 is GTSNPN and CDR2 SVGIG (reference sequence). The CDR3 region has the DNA TGTGCCTGGAGTGTTTGGGACAGGGGCGCCGAAAAACTGTTTTTT. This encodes CAWSVWDRGAEKLFF.

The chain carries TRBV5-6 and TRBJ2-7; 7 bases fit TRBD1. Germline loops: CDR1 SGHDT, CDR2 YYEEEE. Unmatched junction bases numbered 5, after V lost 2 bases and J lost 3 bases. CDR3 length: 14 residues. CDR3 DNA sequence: TGTGCCAGCAGCTTCACCGGGACAGTCTACGAGCAGTACTTC. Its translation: CASSFTGTVYEQYF.

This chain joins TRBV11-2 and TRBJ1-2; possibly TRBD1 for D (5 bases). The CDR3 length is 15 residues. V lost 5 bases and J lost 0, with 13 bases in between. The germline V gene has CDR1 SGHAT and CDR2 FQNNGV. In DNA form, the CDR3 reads TGTGCCAGCAGCCTGGGACTCGTAGCTAACTATGGCTACACCTTC. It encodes CASSLGLVANYGYTF.

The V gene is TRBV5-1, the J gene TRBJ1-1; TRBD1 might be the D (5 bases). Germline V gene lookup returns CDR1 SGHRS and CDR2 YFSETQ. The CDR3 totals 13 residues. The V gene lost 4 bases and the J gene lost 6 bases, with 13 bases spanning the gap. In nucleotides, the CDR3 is TGCGCCAGCAGCCGGGGGACGGCCCCTGAAGCTTTCTTT. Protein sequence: CASSRGTAPEAFF.

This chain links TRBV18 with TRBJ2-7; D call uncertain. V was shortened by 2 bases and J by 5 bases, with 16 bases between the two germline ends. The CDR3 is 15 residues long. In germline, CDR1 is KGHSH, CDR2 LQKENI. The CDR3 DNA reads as TGTGCCAGCTCACCATTCGTCGGCCCTTACCACGAGCAGTACTTC. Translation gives CASSPFVGPYHEQYF.

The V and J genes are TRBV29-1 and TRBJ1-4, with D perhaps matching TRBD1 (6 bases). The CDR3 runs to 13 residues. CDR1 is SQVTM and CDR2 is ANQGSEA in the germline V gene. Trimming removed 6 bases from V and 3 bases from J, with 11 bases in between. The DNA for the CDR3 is TGCAGCGTGAAGGGGGGGGCTAATGAAAAACTGTTTTTT. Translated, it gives CSVKGGANEKLFF.

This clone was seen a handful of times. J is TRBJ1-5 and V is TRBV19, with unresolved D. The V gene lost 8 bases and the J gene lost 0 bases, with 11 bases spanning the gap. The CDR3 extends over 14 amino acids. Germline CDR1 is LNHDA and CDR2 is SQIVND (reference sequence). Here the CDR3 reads CASGRGLSNQPQHF. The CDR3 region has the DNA TGTGCCAGTGGCCGAGGACTTAGCAATCAGCCCCAGCATTTT.

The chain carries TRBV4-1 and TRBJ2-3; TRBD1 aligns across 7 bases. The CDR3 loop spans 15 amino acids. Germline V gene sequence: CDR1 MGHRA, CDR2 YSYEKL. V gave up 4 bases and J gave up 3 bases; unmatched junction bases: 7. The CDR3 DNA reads TGCGCCAGCAGCCCTGACAGGGCCGGGACAGATACGCAGTATTTT. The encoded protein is CASSPDRAGTDTQYF.

CDR3 amino acids: CASSLFGPVNSPLHF. CDR3 in DNA: TGTGCCAGCAGCTTGTTCGGACCAGTTAATTCACCCCTCCACTTT. The rearrangement links TRBV5-6 to TRBJ1-6; D gene uncertain. The ends were cut back, 1 base at V and 6 bases at J, with 11 bases in the middle. CDR1 and CDR2 (germline): SGHDT, YYEEEE. This CDR3 contains 15 residues.

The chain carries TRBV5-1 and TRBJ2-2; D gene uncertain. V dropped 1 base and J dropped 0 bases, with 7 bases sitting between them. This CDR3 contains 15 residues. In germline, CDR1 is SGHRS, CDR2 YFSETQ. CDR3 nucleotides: TGCGCCAGCAGCTTGTTACGGCCGAACACCGGGGAGCTGTTTTTT. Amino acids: CASSLLRPNTGELFF.

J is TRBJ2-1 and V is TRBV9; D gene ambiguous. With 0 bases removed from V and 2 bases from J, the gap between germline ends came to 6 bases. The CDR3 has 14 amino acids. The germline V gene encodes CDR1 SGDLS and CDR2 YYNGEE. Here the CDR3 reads CASSVATTYNEQFF. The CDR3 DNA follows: TGTGCCAGCAGCGTAGCAACAACCTACAATGAGCAGTTCTTC.

The chain's CDR3 is CASSERVEERSPLHF. The CDR3 DNA reads TGTGCCAGCAGTGAACGGGTGGAAGAAAGATCACCCCTCCACTTT. This chain connects TRBV6-1 to TRBJ1-6; D gene uncertain. The ends were cut back, 2 bases at V and 10 bases at J, with 15 bases in the middle. Germline-derived CDR1 and CDR2 are MNHNS and SASEGT. This CDR3 comprises 15 residues.

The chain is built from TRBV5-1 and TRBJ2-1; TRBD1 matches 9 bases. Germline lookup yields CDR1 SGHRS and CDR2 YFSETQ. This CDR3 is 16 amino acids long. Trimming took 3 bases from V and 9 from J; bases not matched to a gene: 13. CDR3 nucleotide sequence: TGCGCCAGCAGCTGGGCCCGGGACAGGGTATTAAGTGAGCAGTTCTTC. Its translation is CASSWARDRVLSEQFF.

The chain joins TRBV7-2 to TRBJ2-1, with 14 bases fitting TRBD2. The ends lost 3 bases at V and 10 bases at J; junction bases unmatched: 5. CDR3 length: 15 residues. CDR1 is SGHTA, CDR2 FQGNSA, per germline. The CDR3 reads CASSLGLAGVREQFF. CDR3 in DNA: TGTGCCAGCAGCTTGGGACTAGCGGGAGTTCGGGAGCAGTTCTTC.

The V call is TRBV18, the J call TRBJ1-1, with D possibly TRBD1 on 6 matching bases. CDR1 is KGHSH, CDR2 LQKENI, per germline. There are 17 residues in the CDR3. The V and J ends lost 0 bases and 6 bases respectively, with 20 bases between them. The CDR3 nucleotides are TGTGCCAGCTCACCACCGAATACCAGGGGTTATGTTTCTGAAGCTTTCTTT. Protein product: CASSPPNTRGYVSEAFF.

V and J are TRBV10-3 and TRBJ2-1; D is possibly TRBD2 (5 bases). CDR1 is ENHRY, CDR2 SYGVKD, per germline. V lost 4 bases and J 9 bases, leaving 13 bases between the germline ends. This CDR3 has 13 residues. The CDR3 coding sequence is TGTGCCATCAGTGTTGAAGCGGTCTTTGAGCAGTTCTTC. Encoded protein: CAISVEAVFEQFF.

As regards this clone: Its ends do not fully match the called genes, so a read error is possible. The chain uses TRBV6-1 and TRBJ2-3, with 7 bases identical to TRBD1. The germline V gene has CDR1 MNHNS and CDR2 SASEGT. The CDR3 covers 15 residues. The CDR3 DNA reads TGTGCCAGCAGTGAAGGGGGGATAGGGACAGCTACGCAGTATTTT. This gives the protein CASSEGGIGTATQYF.

The CDR3 loop reads CASSQDLGTGRTTNEKLFF. Here the CDR3 DNA reads TGCGCCAGCAGCCAAGATCTTGGGACAGGACGGACAACTAATGAAAAACTGTTTTTT. The chain combines TRBV4-3 with TRBJ1-4, with TRBD1 matching 8 bases. The CDR3 runs to 19 residues. The V segment lost 0 bases and the J segment 0 bases; nucleotides outside the gene matches: 9. Germline V CDR1 and CDR2: LGHNA, YSLEER.

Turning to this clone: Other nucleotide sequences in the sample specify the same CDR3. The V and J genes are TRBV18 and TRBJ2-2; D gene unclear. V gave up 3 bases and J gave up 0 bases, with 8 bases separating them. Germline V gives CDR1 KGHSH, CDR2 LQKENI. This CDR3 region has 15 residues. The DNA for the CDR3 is TGTGCCAGCTCACCCGGCCAAGCGAACACCGGGGAGCTGTTTTTT. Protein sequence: CASSPGQANTGELFF.

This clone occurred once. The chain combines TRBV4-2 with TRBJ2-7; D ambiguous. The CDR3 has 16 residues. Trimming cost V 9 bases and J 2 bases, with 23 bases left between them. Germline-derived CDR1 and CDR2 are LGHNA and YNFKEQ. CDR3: CARLLDPLTGPYEQYF. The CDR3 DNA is TGTGCCAGACTACTTGACCCCCTAACTGGGCCCTACGAGCAGTACTTC.

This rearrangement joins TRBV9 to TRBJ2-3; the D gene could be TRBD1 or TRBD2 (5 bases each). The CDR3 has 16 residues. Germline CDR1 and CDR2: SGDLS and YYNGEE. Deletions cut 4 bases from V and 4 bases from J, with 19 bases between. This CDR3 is CASSPGWGRKADTQYF. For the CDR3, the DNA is TGTGCCAGCAGCCCGGGGTGGGGCCGCAAGGCAGATACGCAGTATTTT.

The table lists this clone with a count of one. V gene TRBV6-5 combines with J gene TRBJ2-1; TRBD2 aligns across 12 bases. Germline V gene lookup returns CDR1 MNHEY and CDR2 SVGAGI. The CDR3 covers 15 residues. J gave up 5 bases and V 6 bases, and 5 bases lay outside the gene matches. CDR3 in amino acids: CASRTTSGRHNEQFF. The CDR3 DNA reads TGTGCCAGCAGAACCACTAGCGGGAGGCACAATGAGCAGTTCTTC.

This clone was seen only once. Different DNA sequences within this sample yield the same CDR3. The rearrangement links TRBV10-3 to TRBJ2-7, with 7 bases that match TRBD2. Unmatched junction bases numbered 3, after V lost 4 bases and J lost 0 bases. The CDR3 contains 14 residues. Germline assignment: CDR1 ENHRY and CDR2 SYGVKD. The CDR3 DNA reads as TGTGCCATCAGTGCCGGGGGGAGCTCCTACGAGCAGTACTTC. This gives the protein CAISAGGSSYEQYF.

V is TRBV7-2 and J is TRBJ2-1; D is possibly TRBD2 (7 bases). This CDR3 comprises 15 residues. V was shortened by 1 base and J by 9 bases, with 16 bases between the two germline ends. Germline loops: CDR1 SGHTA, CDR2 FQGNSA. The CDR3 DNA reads TGTGCCAGCAGCTTAGGGCCGGGGGGCGCCGTTGAGCAGTTCTTC. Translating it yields CASSLGPGGAVEQFF.

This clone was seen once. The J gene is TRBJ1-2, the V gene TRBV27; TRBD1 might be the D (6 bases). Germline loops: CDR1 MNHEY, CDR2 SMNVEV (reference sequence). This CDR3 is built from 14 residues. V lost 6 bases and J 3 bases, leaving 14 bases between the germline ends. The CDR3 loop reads CASRPQGGDYGYTF. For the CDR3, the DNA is TGTGCCAGCAGACCACAGGGAGGGGACTATGGCTACACCTTC.

As DNA, the CDR3 is TGTGCCAGCAGGGAGGACAGGGGCCGCTCTGATCTAGCCAAAAACATTCAGTACTTC. This sequence encodes CASREDRGRSDLAKNIQYF. J is TRBJ2-4 and V is TRBV2; 9 bases align to TRBD1. The CDR3 consists of 19 residues. The junction had 15 bases not matched to a gene; V was cut back by 6 bases and J by 0 bases. In germline, CDR1 is SNHLY, CDR2 FYNNEI.